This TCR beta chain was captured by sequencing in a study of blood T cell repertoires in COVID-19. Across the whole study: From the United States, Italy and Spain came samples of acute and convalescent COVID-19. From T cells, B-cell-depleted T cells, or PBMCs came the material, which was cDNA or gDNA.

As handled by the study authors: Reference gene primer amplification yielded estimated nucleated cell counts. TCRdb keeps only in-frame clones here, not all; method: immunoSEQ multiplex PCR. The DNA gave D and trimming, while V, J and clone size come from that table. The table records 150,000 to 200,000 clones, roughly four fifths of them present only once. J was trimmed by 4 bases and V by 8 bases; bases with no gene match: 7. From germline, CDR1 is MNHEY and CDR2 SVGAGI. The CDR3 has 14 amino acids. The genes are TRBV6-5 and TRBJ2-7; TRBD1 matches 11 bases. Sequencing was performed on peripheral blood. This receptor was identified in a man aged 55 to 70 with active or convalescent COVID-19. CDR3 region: CASDEDRGLYEQYF. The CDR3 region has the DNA TGTGCCAGCGACGAGGACAGGGGGCTATACGAGCAGTACTTC.